The 14 T cell receptor beta chains below all came from one sample that was sequenced in a study of radiation and T cells in renal cell carcinoma. Produced via immunoSEQ multiplex PCR; TCRdb's table is partial and in-frame only. The sample holds approximately 100,000 clones, about 86% seen once. Time point noted: baseline pretreatment blood. Stated treatment: 15 Gy SBRT to primary tumor, nephrectomy 4 weeks later. The material sequenced was blood, taken from a patient whose treatment included radiotherapy and nephrectomy. These receptors were obtained from a man aged 45-60 years with renal cell carcinoma.

This chain connects TRBV27 to TRBJ2-7; no definite D call. The germline V gene has CDR1 MNHEY and CDR2 SMNVEV (reference sequence). This CDR3 is built from 14 residues. The V end was cut by 2 bases, the J end by 3 bases, with 11 bases between. The CDR3 here is CASSLRYPNYEQYF. The CDR3 DNA reads as TGTGCCAGCAGTTTAAGATATCCGAACTACGAGCAGTACTTC.

The V gene is TRBV27, the J gene TRBJ2-1; 7 nucleotides match TRBD1. Germline CDR1 is MNHEY and CDR2 is SMNVEV (reference sequence). V was clipped by 1 base and J by 5 bases; unmatched bases: 8. The length of the CDR3 is 16 residues. This CDR3 is CASSLLGTTGDNEQFF. The CDR3 nucleotides read TGTGCCAGCAGTTTATTAGGGACCACAGGGGACAATGAGCAGTTCTTC.

The chain carries TRBV7-3 and TRBJ2-7, with 11 bases that match TRBD2. The CDR3 has 14 amino acids. V dropped 4 bases and J dropped 7; count of bases not matched to a gene: 6. The germline CDR1 and CDR2 sequences are SGHTA and FQGTGA. DNA for the CDR3: TGTGCCAGCAGCTCCGGGACTAGCGGATCGGAGCAGTACTTC. Translation: CASSSGTSGSEQYF.

The CDR3 loop reads CASSPSREETDTQYF. The CDR3, as DNA: TGTGCCAGCTCACCGTCGCGGGAGGAAACAGATACGCAGTATTTT. The chain recombines TRBV18 with TRBJ2-3; TRBD2 matches 8 bases. The V and J ends lost 3 bases and 3 bases, in that order; junction bases with no gene match: 5. CDR3 length equals 15 residues. CDR1 and CDR2 from the germline V gene are KGHSH and LQKENI.

This chain links TRBV21-1 with TRBJ1-1. TRBV21-1 is labeled a pseudogene. This CDR3 spans 17 amino acids. DNA of the CDR3: TGTGCCAGCAGCAAATGCCCCGCTTCGGGGGCGCGCACTGAAGCTTTCTTT. This encodes CASSKCPASGARTEAFF.

The chain combines TRBV6-1 with TRBJ2-7, with no clear D. Trimming left V 4 bases short and J 2 bases short, with 12 bases between. This CDR3 is built from 14 residues. Germline loops: CDR1 MNHNS, CDR2 SASEGT. The CDR3 is CASSANPGAYEQYF. The CDR3 coding sequence is TGTGCCAGCAGTGCGAATCCAGGCGCCTACGAGCAGTACTTC.

The chain links TRBV11-2 to TRBJ2-5, with TRBD1 matching 11 bases. Germline V gene sequence: CDR1 SGHAT, CDR2 FQNNGV. This CDR3 contains 15 residues. The trim removed 1 base at V and 5 bases at J, leaving 3 bases unmatched. The CDR3 loop is CASSLVGTGGETQYF. The CDR3 DNA is TGTGCCAGCAGCTTAGTTGGGACAGGGGGGGAGACCCAGTACTTC.

V and J are TRBV15 and TRBJ2-5; 7 bases are a match to TRBD2. The CDR3 spans 16 residues. The germline gives CDR1 LNHNV, CDR2 YYDKDF (reference sequence). V was pared by 0 bases and J by 2 bases, with 6 bases of the junction left unmatched. The CDR3 DNA sequence: TGTGCCACCAGCAGAGAGCCGCCTAGCGGACAAGAGACCCAGTACTTC. Protein sequence: CATSREPPSGQETQYF.

J is TRBJ1-1 and V is TRBV28, with D possibly being TRBD1 (6 bases). Deletions cut 4 bases from V and 8 bases from J, with 11 bases between. In germline, CDR1 is MDHEN, CDR2 SYDVKM. The CDR3 extends over 12 amino acids. The CDR3 DNA is TGTGCCAGCAGTTCCGCCGGGACAGAAGCTTTCTTT. This sequence encodes CASSSAGTEAFF.

The chain couples TRBV30 to TRBJ1-1, with a tentative D call TRBD1 (6 bases). V was clipped by 6 bases and J by 5 bases, with 16 bases between them. This CDR3 contains 13 residues. Germline V lookup: CDR1 GTSNPN, CDR2 SVGIG (reference sequence). The CDR3 loop reads CACLKKGGTEAFF. CDR3 sequence (DNA): TGTGCCTGCCTAAAGAAAGGGGGGACTGAAGCTTTCTTT.

The chain carries TRBV6-1 and TRBJ1-2, with a weak D call TRBD1 (5 bases). V lost 6 bases and J lost 4, with 6 bases in between. The CDR3 runs 11 residues. Germline CDR1 is MNHNS and CDR2 is SASEGT. CDR3 protein: CASSDSYGYTF. The CDR3 region has the DNA TGTGCCAGCAGCGACAGCTATGGCTACACCTTC.

J is TRBJ1-3 and V is TRBV6-5; a possible D gene is TRBD1 (5 bases). The CDR3 has 14 amino acids. V lost 6 bases, J lost 4 bases, and 13 bases lay in between. Germline-derived CDR1 and CDR2 are MNHEY and SVGAGI. CDR3 in amino acids: CASSLAGTGNTIYF. CDR3 coding DNA: TGTGCCAGCAGCCTCGCAGGGACCGGAAACACCATATATTTT.

The V call is TRBV6-6, the J call TRBJ2-1; no clear D gene. Trimming stripped 5 bases from V and 4 bases from J, with 9 bases between. Germline CDR1 MNHNY, CDR2 SVGAGI (reference sequence). The CDR3 runs to 13 residues. The CDR3 nucleotides are TGTGCCAGCAGTACGGAGAAATACAATGAGCAGTTCTTC. Protein: CASSTEKYNEQFF.

This sequence joins TRBV19 and TRBJ2-3; tentative D call: TRBD2 (5 bases). Germline assignment: CDR1 LNHDA and CDR2 SQIVND (reference sequence). This CDR3 has 11 residues. V gave up 5 bases and J gave up 6 bases, with 6 bases separating them. CDR3 in amino acids: CASSPGDTQYF. In nucleotides, the CDR3 is TGTGCCAGTAGTCCGGGGGATACGCAGTATTTT. The full variable domain, completed using reference TRBV19 and TRBJ2-3, is DGGITQSPKYLFRKEGQNVTLSCEQNLNHDAMYWYRQDPGQGLRLIYYSQIVNDFQKGDIAEGYSVSREKKESFPLTVTSAQKNPTAFYLCASSPGDTQYFGPGTRLTVL.